The clone carrying this T cell receptor (beta chain) has just a few counts. The antigen remains unidentified. Samples were assayed with immunoSEQ v3.0 at survey level. The table came from immunoSEQ multiplex PCR; TCRdb's copy has only in-frame clones and leaves some out. The sample shows around 17,000 clones, 76% of them seen only once. The sample is drawn from a study of long-term antiretroviral therapy in people with HIV. Study-level points and caveats: For ART adherence, viral resistance and therapy changes, no data were available.

Every one of the donors gave at least one pre-ART PBMC sample and at least two post-ART PBMC samples. The sequenced sample was unsorted PBMCs, obtained roughly 2.5 years before starting antiretroviral therapy. This sequence was found in a woman aged 45-59 years with HIV.

CDR3 bases: TGTGCCAGCTCATGGGAGGGACCTTTGAGTGGCTACACCTTC. Protein sequence: CASSWEGPLSGYTF. This chain uses TRBV18 with TRBJ1-2; TRBD1 might be the D (5 bases). V gave up 5 bases and J gave up 7 bases, with 17 bases separating them. CDR3 length equals 14 residues. The germline gives CDR1 KGHSH, CDR2 LQKENI.